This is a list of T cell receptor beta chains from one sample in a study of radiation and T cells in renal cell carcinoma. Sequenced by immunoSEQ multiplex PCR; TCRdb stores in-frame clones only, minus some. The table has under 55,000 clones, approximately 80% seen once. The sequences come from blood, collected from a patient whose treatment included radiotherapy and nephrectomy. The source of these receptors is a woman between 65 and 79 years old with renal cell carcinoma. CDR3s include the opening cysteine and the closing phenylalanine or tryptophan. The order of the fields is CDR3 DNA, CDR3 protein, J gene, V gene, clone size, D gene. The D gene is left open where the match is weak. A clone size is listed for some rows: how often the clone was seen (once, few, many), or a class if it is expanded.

CDR3nt: TGCAGCGTTGAAGTGGGGGGAGGTGAAAAACTGTTTTTT
CDR3aa: CSVEVGGGEKLFF
j_gene: TRBJ1-4
v_gene: TRBV29-1
abundance: .
d_gene: .

CDR3nt: TGTGCCAGCAGTTTGCAACCGTGGACAGCCTACGAGCAGTACTTC
CDR3aa: CASSLQPWTAYEQYF
j_gene: TRBJ2-7
v_gene: TRBV6-5
abundance: .
d_gene: .

CDR3nt: TGCGCCAGCAGCTTGGACGGGACTAGCGGGTCAGATACGCAGTATTTT
CDR3aa: CASSLDGTSGSDTQYF
j_gene: TRBJ2-3
v_gene: TRBV5-1
abundance: once
d_gene: TRBD2

CDR3nt: TGCGCCAGCGGGACTAGCGGGGGACAGCAGTTCTTC
CDR3aa: CASGTSGGQQFF
j_gene: TRBJ2-1
v_gene: TRBV10-1
abundance: few
d_gene: TRBD2

CDR3nt: TGTGCCAGCAGTTACTTTGCGGCCAGCTCCTACAATGAGCAGTTCTTC
CDR3aa: CASSYFAASSYNEQFF
j_gene: TRBJ2-1
v_gene: TRBV6-5
abundance: .
d_gene: .

CDR3nt: TGCGCCAGCAGCGGTCAACAGGGAGGTGAAGACTATGGCTACACCTTC
CDR3aa: CASSGQQGGEDYGYTF
j_gene: TRBJ1-2
v_gene: TRBV5-1
abundance: once
d_gene: .

CDR3nt: TGTGCCAGCAGTTTAGCAGGGGGCGGGTCTGAAGCTTTCTTT
CDR3aa: CASSLAGGGSEAFF
j_gene: TRBJ1-1
v_gene: TRBV27
abundance: .
d_gene: TRBD1

CDR3nt: TGTGCCAGCAGCCAAGATTTGGAGTATGAGCAGTTCTTC
CDR3aa: CASSQDLEYEQFF
j_gene: TRBJ2-1
v_gene: TRBV4-2
abundance: .
d_gene: .

CDR3nt: TGTGCCAGTAGCCCGGACAGAGACACTGAAGCTTTCTTT
CDR3aa: CASSPDRDTEAFF
j_gene: TRBJ1-1
v_gene: TRBV19
abundance: .
d_gene: .

CDR3nt: TGCGCCAGCATGACCAGGAGCCAGGGCGAGCAGTACTTC
CDR3aa: CASMTRSQGEQYF
j_gene: TRBJ2-7
v_gene: TRBV10-2
abundance: .
d_gene: .

CDR3nt: TGTGCCTGCGCGAGGGTAGGTGGGGCCAACGTCCTGACTTTC
CDR3aa: CACARVGGANVLTF
j_gene: TRBJ2-6
v_gene: TRBV30
abundance: .
d_gene: .

CDR3nt: TGCGCCAGCAGCTTGGCGGCTAGCGGGTCCAATGAGCAGTTCTTC
CDR3aa: CASSLAASGSNEQFF
j_gene: TRBJ2-1
v_gene: TRBV5-1
abundance: .
d_gene: TRBD2

CDR3nt: TGTGCCAGCAGTAACCTCAATCAGCCCCAGCATTTT
CDR3aa: CASSNLNQPQHF
j_gene: TRBJ1-5
v_gene: TRBV2
abundance: .
d_gene: .

CDR3nt: TGCGCCAGCAGCCCGGACACTCTCGAGCAGTACTTC
CDR3aa: CASSPDTLEQYF
j_gene: TRBJ2-7
v_gene: TRBV5-1
abundance: .
d_gene: .

CDR3nt: TGTGCCAGCAGGGGTCGAAGCTATGGCTACACCTTC
CDR3aa: CASRGRSYGYTF
j_gene: TRBJ1-2
v_gene: TRBV2
abundance: .
d_gene: .

CDR3nt: TGCGCCAGCAGCTTGGTCGGGCAACAAACGAAGGAAAAACTGTTTTTT
CDR3aa: CASSLVGQQTKEKLFF
j_gene: TRBJ1-4
v_gene: TRBV5-1
abundance: .
d_gene: .

CDR3nt: TGTGCCAGTAGAAGGAGGAGGAACTCTGGAAACACCATATATTTT
CDR3aa: CASRRRRNSGNTIYF
j_gene: TRBJ1-3
v_gene: TRBV19
abundance: .
d_gene: .

CDR3nt: TGTGCCAGCAGCTTAGGCGGGACAGGGTTTTCGGAACTGTTTTTT
CDR3aa: CASSLGGTGFSELFF
j_gene: TRBJ1-4
v_gene: TRBV7-9
abundance: .
d_gene: TRBD1